The text below deals with one T cell receptor beta chain. Its antigen remains unknown. There are 18 residues in the CDR3. V was cut by 6 bases and J by 0 bases, with 20 bases left in between. Germline V gene lookup returns CDR1 MDHEN and CDR2 SYDVKM. This record belongs to a study of cytomegalovirus exposure and HLA in healthy donors. Study information: Within the Caucasian-associated ancestry cluster were 81% of the roughly 360 genotyped donors. Findings and caveats of the study: The dataset shows that most TCR sequences were rare, while some public TCRs occurred in many donors.

60 Vbeta and 13 Jbeta primers were used in PCR. Generated by immunoSEQ multiplex PCR, the TCRdb table keeps only in-frame clones and is missing some. This sample has about 120,000 clones; under 80% occur once, and the top ten carry approximately 30%. The receptor's source is a man aged 60-69 years in good health and CMV-seropositive. The chain is built from TRBV28 and TRBJ2-2; unclear D gene. Sequencing was performed on PBMCs. This CDR3 is CASSLIPPVHANTGELFF. The CDR3 region has the DNA TGTGCCAGCAGCCTCATCCCCCCTGTACATGCGAACACCGGGGAGCTGTTTTTT. The variable domain in full, completed from reference TRBV28 and TRBJ2-2, reads DVKVTQSSRYLVKRTGEKVFLECVQDMDHENMFWYRQDPGLGLRLIYFSYDVKMKEKGDIPEGYSVSREKKERFSLILESASTNQTSMYLCASSLIPPVHANTGELFFGEGSRLTVL.